This T cell receptor (beta chain) was retrieved from a study of blood T cells in healthy people across ages (dated by TCRdb to between 2015 and 2017). Regarding the complete study: In model experiments, template switching captured about one uniquely barcoded TCR beta cDNA molecule for every two T cells. Donors were grouped into four age groups: young (average 16 years), middle-aged (about 38), aged (approximately 58) and long-lived (just over 80). Using deep sequencing normalized with unique cDNA molecular identifiers, the study measured how TCR beta repertoire diversity changes with age. For two donors (one aged 18 to 30 and one aged 80 or older), the study analyzed two additional independent replicas of 1 million unique cDNA reads from the same blood draw.

CDR1 and CDR2, per the germline V gene (reference sequence), are MNHEY and SMNVEV. There are 13 amino acids in the CDR3, from cysteine to phenylalanine inclusive. Only the CDR3 region is kept as DNA, spanning 39 bases read in frame from base 1. For this chain, trimming is 2 bases at the V end and 7 bases at the J end, and the number of junction bases without a gene match is 1. Broad study findings and their caveats: Because the CMV infection status of the donors was unknown, age-related changes in expanded clonotypes may potentially have been confounded. Estimates of total diversity based on one million sequenced T cells were regarded as lower bounds and as underestimates. Since profiling was done on bulk unsorted PBMCs, naive and antigen-experienced compartments could not be conclusively compared. Observed TCR beta diversity per million T cells fell roughly linearly with age, and a significant reduction was already apparent by age approximately 41. Compared with the aged group, the long-lived group had more naive CD4+ T cells, fewer expanded clones and increased TCR diversity, a pattern suggesting age selection. There was a strong correlation between observed TCR beta diversity and the percentage of naive T cells measured by flow cytometry.

Receptor libraries were prepared by 5' RACE. Sequencing was carried out with an Illumina HiSeq 2500. A second PCR of about 6 to 12 cycles was performed with a sample-barcoded 5' primer and a J-beta primer mix. A template-switch 5' adaptor carrying 12 random nucleotides introduced a unique molecular identifier onto each TCR beta cDNA molecule. At least 3 million CDR3-containing paired-end reads were obtained from each sample. The Mint cDNA synthesis kit, primed by a TRBC-specific oligonucleotide, was used to synthesize first-strand cDNA from all RNA. Following uracil-DNA glycosylase treatment, a first 18-cycle PCR with universal primers M1SS and BC2_uni_R was performed on all cDNA. The paper's data handling went like this. Normalization of each sample was performed by random selection of 1 million high-quality reads, each carrying a distinct molecular identifier. Instead of being binned into consensus sequences, reads with shared molecular identifiers were discarded. MiTCR, set to a Q25 quality threshold and the strictest error-elimination algorithm, was used for CDR3 identification, clonotype clustering and error correction. A nonparametric unseen species model with Euler transformation was used to estimate a lower bound on total TCR beta diversity. The public reads were reprocessed in TCRdb via fastp at Q25 and MiXCR, keeping in-frame beta chains. When rows share a CDR3 protein, they turn into one entry using the most common DNA and genes. Here the V and J calls rest on TCRdb's processing, not on the authors' analysis. For this sample there are approximately 900,000 distinct CDR3 sequences; approximately 32% appear just once. Around 9.6% of the sample is in the top ten clones.

This clonotype was picked up many times. The antigen it binds to is not known. Base qualities were left out, and no much larger clone turns up one base away. The 35 to 40 donors, aged 6 to 90 years, were systemically healthy Caucasian individuals from Russia. Each donor gave 8 to 10 milliliters of peripheral blood, collected into EDTA-treated Vacutainer tubes. PBMCs were isolated by Ficoll-Paque density-gradient centrifugation, with at least 7 million obtained per sample. Trizol reagent was used to extract total RNA from PBMCs, with at least 5.5 micrograms per sample. The percentages of naive CD45RAhigh/CD27high T cells were determined by flow cytometry on a PBMC aliquot from every donor. In addition, the sample was reused for a study of T cells of mothers and their children. Per that second paper: Nine systemically healthy Caucasian individuals, comprising three mothers and their six children, were included as donors. cDNA synthesis used all of the extracted RNA, with about 1.5 ug of RNA in each 15 ul reaction. In the second PCR, sample barcodes and 2-4 random nucleotides were introduced via the M1S primer. Over 9.5 million TCR beta CDR3 reads were obtained for each mother, and about 3 million reads were obtained for each child. Thymic selection shapes the output of TCR recombination in a similar way in related and unrelated pairs, and inherited differences have a minor effect. Normalized repertoire overlap in related mother-child pairs was always slightly higher than in unrelated mother-child pairs, but the difference was never significant. Persistent microchimeric T cell clones were not detected, at a sensitivity of roughly 100 clones per million clonotypes. The study used deep NGS to compare TCR beta repertoires of mothers and children, seeking features distinguishing related mother-child pairs from unrelated individuals. The mean age was roughly 36 +/- 4 years for the mothers and approximately 11 +/- 4 years for the children. After adapter ligation was performed with NEBNext reagents, the libraries were sequenced on an Illumina HiSeq 2000 with 100+100 nt paired-end reads. Mother and child libraries were prepared a month apart and sequenced in separate runs to prevent cross-contamination. Each donor had between 500,000 and 2,000,000 distinct TCR beta clonotypes identified. Naive TCR beta clonotypes were estimated from low-frequency clonotypes matched to each donor's FACS-determined naive share, without sorting.

Specimen: blood. This TCR was sampled from a woman aged 40 to 50 in good health. The sequence is built from TRBV27 and TRBJ1-2; TRBD1 lines up with 10 middle nucleotides. This receptor carries the CDR3 CASSLGTGVGYTF. The DNA reads TGTGCCAGCAGTTTAGGGACAGGGGTTGGCTACACCTTC.